This T cell receptor beta chain was sequenced in a study of blood T cells in healthy people across ages. Study-level results: A strong correlation between TCR beta diversity and naive T cell percentage was seen.

At least 6 micrograms of total RNA were extracted per sample. The CDR3 is 15 amino acids. Germline V gene lookup returns CDR1 DFQATT and CDR2 SNEGSKA (reference sequence). Germline trimming cut 2 bases from V and 0 bases from J; bases unmatched to any gene: 7. The authors ran a second PCR of roughly 6 to 12 cycles using a sample-barcoded 5' primer and a J-beta primer mix. TCRdb redid the calling of the 5' RACE reads with MiXCR, one entry per CDR3 protein. The table shows about 1.6 million distinct CDR3 sequences, with almost 35% occurring only once. There are a few counts of this clonotype. What it binds is unknown.

This clonotype was obtained from a woman aged 25 to 39 in good health. The material sequenced was blood. The rearrangement links TRBV20-1 to TRBJ2-7; 7 nucleotides line up with TRBD1. In DNA form, the CDR3 reads TGCAGTGCTAGACCTACAGGGGCTAGCTCCTACGAGCAGTACTTC. It encodes CSARPTGASSYEQYF.